This TCR beta chain was documented in a study of blood T cell repertoires in COVID-19 (TCRdb year 2020). As for the study more broadly: The collaborator samples originated in the United States, Italy and Spain and spanned the acute and convalescent phases of COVID-19. The prospective study material was composed of cDNA or gDNA derived from T cells, B-cell-depleted T cells, or PBMCs. Subjects who had been exposed to COVID-19, were actively infected with it, or had recovered from it provided the deeply sampled blood TCRbeta repertoires that made up the dataset. The repertoires were released in a freely available public database intended as a resource for research on the immune response to SARS-CoV-2. The samples were drawn from two sources: the first 160 participants of the ongoing ImmuneRACE study, and some 1,300 subjects contributed by 6 global collaborators. A de-identified subject ID, COVID-19 status, age in years and sex were almost always included in the sample metadata. Where HLA class I and class II types were available, the types were taken from metadata supplied by the sample provider, not from assay-based typing. What the research found in general, with its limitations: The quantity of clinical and demographic metadata differed by source and by participant and was supplied without curation.

Whole blood was collected in K2EDTA tubes by collaborating institutions according to the institutions' own protocols. For TCRbeta analysis, collaborators shipped samples in one of three forms: frozen whole blood, isolated PBMCs, or DNA extracted from either of those sample types. The immunoSEQ Assay, a bias-controlled multiplex PCR, was used to amplify TCRbeta CDR3 regions from genomic DNA. Processing in the source paper ran as follows. The number of nucleated cells in each sample was estimated from the amplification of reference gene primers within the assay. To quantify the absolute abundance of each unique TCRbeta CDR3 rearrangement, sequence reads were collapsed and filtered. For each sample, productive Simpson clonality was calculated by taking the square root of Simpson's diversity index across productive rearrangements. TCRdb retrieved this table from immuneACCESS and kept in-frame rearrangements only. Not all clones are present; in checked studies, unresolved V genes account for under half, and no reason is known for the remainder. The V and J calls and clone size are taken from that table; D and trimming were inferred from the DNA. The sample records 56,000 or so clones, roughly 88% of which are singletons. 15% to 20% of the sample is in the top ten clones.

Comments on this clone: Its antigen is not yet known. Within one base of it there is no much larger clone, and no base qualities were kept.

V loses 2 bases, J loses 3 bases, and the germline ends lie 8 bases apart. CDR1 and CDR2, per the germline V gene, are MDHEN and SYDVKM. Inclusive of the bounding cysteine and phenylalanine, the CDR3 is 14 residues long. The retained sequence is limited to the CDR3, 42 bases, with the frame set at the first base. The chain links TRBV28 with TRBJ1-3; no D gene can be assigned with confidence. The source of this sequence is a woman of 80 years or more with active COVID-19. The source material was peripheral blood. The sequenced DNA: TGTGCCAGCAGTTTACGGGGTCTTGGAAACACCATATATTTT. Its translation is CASSLRGLGNTIYF.